The sequence of this T cell receptor (beta chain) was determined in a study of control samples from healthy donors and cancer patients. Sequencing was performed with immunoSEQ multiplex PCR; in TCRdb, only in-frame clones are kept and a portion is missing. The table includes more than 95,000 clones, about nine tenths detected once. The CDR3 length is 15 residues. V lost 3 bases to trimming and J lost 0 bases, with 12 bases between them. Germline V gene lookup returns CDR1 DFQATT and CDR2 SNEGSKA (reference sequence). This receptor was identified in a man in his forties in good health. The V and J genes are TRBV20-1 and TRBJ1-5, with no clear D. Sequences were obtained from blood. CDR3 sequence: CSASIPWGSNQPQHF. DNA of the CDR3: TGCAGTGCTAGTATCCCATGGGGTAGCAATCAGCCCCAGCATTTT.